Listed here are 27 T cell receptor beta chains from one sample, sequenced in a study of T-cell memory formation after mild COVID-19. MiXCR was run by TCRdb on the 5' RACE reads, yielding one entry per CDR3 protein. The repertoire consists of around 53,000 distinct CDR3 sequences, with approximately 12% occurring once and the leading ten covering about 25%. Sample: PBMCs or a T cell subset sorted from them (not recorded which). These receptors originate from a man aged 18 to 35 who had mild COVID-19 (a few samples of this study predate the infection). Cell type and time point are not known.

This clonotype was seen only a few times. The V gene is TRBV5-1, the J gene TRBJ2-3; the match to TRBD1 covers 9 bases. The CDR3 runs 15 residues. Trimming cost V 4 bases and J 6 bases; bases outside gene matches: 9. Looked up from germline, CDR1 is SGHRS and CDR2 is YFSETQ. Here the CDR3 reads CASSPGTGSGDTQYF. CDR3 bases: TGCGCCAGCAGCCCCGGGACAGGGAGTGGGGATACGCAGTATTTT. The full variable domain, rest sourced from reference TRBV5-1 and TRBJ2-3, is KAGVTQTPRYLIKTRGQQVTLSCSPISGHRSVSWYQQTPGQGLQFLFEYFSETQRNKGNFPGRFSGRQFSNSRSEMNVSTLELGDSALYLCASSPGTGSGDTQYFGPGTRLTVL.

The rearrangement joins TRBV5-4 to TRBJ2-6; 8 bases are shared with TRBD2. The ends lost 4 bases at V and 0 bases at J; junction bases unmatched: 9. Germline CDR1 SGHNT, CDR2 YYREEE (reference sequence). The CDR3 runs to 18 residues. The CDR3 sequence is CASSRGLAGGSGANVLTF. The CDR3 DNA reads as TGTGCCAGCAGCCGCGGACTCGCGGGGGGCTCTGGGGCCAACGTCCTGACTTTC. Based on the CDR3 plus reference TRBV5-4 and TRBJ2-6, the full variable domain is ETGVTQSPTHLIKTRGQQVTLRCSSQSGHNTVSWYQQALGQGPQFIFQYYREEENGRGNFPPRFSGLQFPNYSSELNVNALELDDSALYLCASSRGLAGGSGANVLTFGAGSRLTVL.

In this sample, this clonotype turned up many times. The rearrangement uses TRBV7-2 and TRBJ2-1; D might be TRBD1 or TRBD2, each matching 5 bases. Germline lookup yields CDR1 SGHTA and CDR2 FQGNSA. The CDR3 totals 13 residues. V lost 1 base and J lost 9, with 10 bases in between. The CDR3 nucleotides are TGTGCCAGCAGCTTAGGACGGGGCAGTGAGCAGTTCTTC. Amino acid sequence: CASSLGRGSEQFF.

The chain uses TRBV7-2 and TRBJ1-2; D is possibly TRBD1 (6 bases). CDR3 size: 18 residues. V lost 0 bases, J lost 3 bases, and 20 bases lay in between. From germline, CDR1 is SGHTA and CDR2 FQGNSA. The CDR3 nucleotides read TGTGCCAGCAGCTTAGCGCTTGGCACGGCAAAGGGGGACTATGGCTACACCTTC. It codes for CASSLALGTAKGDYGYTF.

This clonotype was picked up a small number of times. The V gene is TRBV7-8, the J gene TRBJ2-2; the match to TRBD2 covers 7 bases. Losses at the gene ends were 2 bases for V and 2 bases for J; bases not matched to a gene: 5. This CDR3 contains 16 residues. The germline V gene has CDR1 SGHVS and CDR2 FQNEAQ. CDR3 in amino acids: CASSLSQRGNTGELFF. In nucleotides, the CDR3 is TGTGCCAGCAGCTTATCCCAGCGGGGTAACACCGGGGAGCTGTTTTTT.

The gene calls are TRBV20-1 and TRBJ1-2; possibly TRBD1 for D (6 bases). Trimming took off 6 bases at V and 2 bases at J, with 10 bases between the two ends. CDR3 size: 12 residues. CDR1 and CDR2 (germline): DFQATT, SNEGSKA (reference sequence). The CDR3, as DNA: TGCAGTGCGGGAGGGGGGAACTATGGCTACACCTTC. Amino acids: CSAGGGNYGYTF.

J is TRBJ1-2 and V is TRBV5-6; the D gene is possibly TRBD1 (5 bases). From germline, CDR1 is SGHDT and CDR2 YYEEEE. CDR3 length equals 11 residues. Between the trimmed V and J ends, which lost 0 bases and 14 bases, there was a span of 11 bases. CDR3 sequence reads: CASSLGQPETF. The CDR3 nucleotides are TGTGCCAGCAGCTTGGGACAGCCGGAAACCTTC.

This clonotype was counted only a few times. The chain carries TRBV6-2 or TRBV6-3 and TRBJ1-5, with D perhaps TRBD1 (6 bases). This CDR3 region has 15 residues. Trimming left V 6 bases short and J 6 bases short, with 18 bases between. Germline CDR1 is MNHEY and CDR2 is SVGEGT. This CDR3 reads CASSSGTREVQPQHF. The CDR3 region has the DNA TGTGCCAGCAGCTCCGGGACAAGGGAGGTTCAGCCCCAGCATTTT.

The chain is built from TRBV1 and TRBJ2-3; the DNA was not compared with TRBD2, the D call given in the table. TRBV1 is a known pseudogene. This CDR3 contains 17 residues. This CDR3 is CTSSVGTSGGQTDTQYF. The CDR3 DNA sequence: TGCACCAGCAGCGTAGGGACTAGCGGGGGGCAGACAGATACGCAGTATTTT.

The chain combines TRBV4-2 with TRBJ1-2, with a possible D match to TRBD1 (6 bases). The germline V gene encodes CDR1 LGHNA and CDR2 YNFKEQ. CDR3 length: 14 residues. Trimming stripped 5 bases from V and 4 bases from J, with 14 bases between. This CDR3 reads CASSELQGAYGYTF. The CDR3 DNA is TGTGCCAGCAGCGAATTACAGGGTGCCTATGGCTACACCTTC.

The sample holds a few counts of this clonotype. J is TRBJ2-4 and V is TRBV12-3 or TRBV12-4; possibly TRBD1 or TRBD2 for D (6 bases each). The CDR3 is made up of 14 amino acids. Trimming left V 5 bases short and J 3 bases short, with 11 bases between. The CDR3 bases are TGTGCCAGCAGTCTAGGGGGAGGCAAAAACATTCAGTACTTC. It yields the protein CASSLGGGKNIQYF.

This clonotype turned up a few times. The rearrangement links TRBV18 to TRBJ2-1; D might be TRBD2 (5 bases). The CDR3 is 15 amino acids. Germline V gives CDR1 KGHSH, CDR2 LQKENI. V lost 1 base and J 2 bases, leaving 9 bases between the germline ends. The CDR3 nucleotides are TGTGCCAGCTCACCACAGGACTTGGCCTACAATGAGCAGTTCTTC. Residues: CASSPQDLAYNEQFF.

In this sample, this clonotype turned up a few times. The chain combines TRBV4-3 with TRBJ2-7; no clear D. Per germline, CDR1 LGHNA and CDR2 YSLEER. CDR3 length equals 13 residues. Between the trimmed V and J ends, which lost 5 bases and 7 bases, there was a span of 15 bases. The CDR3 reads CASSTIEAYEQYV. CDR3 coding DNA: TGCGCCAGCAGCACGATCGAAGCGTATGAGCAGTACGTC.

This clonotype appeared a few times. The chain recombines TRBV7-2 with TRBJ2-3; unclear D gene. The CDR3 has 12 amino acids. Trimming cost V 1 base and J 9 bases, with 8 bases left between them. Germline V gene sequence: CDR1 SGHTA, CDR2 FQGNSA. The CDR3 nucleotides read TGTGCCAGCAGCTTAGAGTACCAGACGCAGTATTTT. The encoded protein is CASSLEYQTQYF.

This clonotype was recorded a few times. This sequence joins TRBV27 and TRBJ1-1, with a weak D call TRBD1 (5 bases). CDR1 MNHEY and CDR2 SMNVEV come from the germline V gene (reference sequence). V was clipped by 4 bases and J by 5 bases, with 11 bases between them. CDR3 length: 13 amino acids. The CDR3 DNA follows: TGTGCCAGCAGTTCAAATGGGGGGACTGAAGCTTTCTTT. Translating it yields CASSSNGGTEAFF.

This clonotype was observed many times. This chain joins TRBV28 and TRBJ2-7; possibly TRBD1 or TRBD2 for D (5 bases each). Germline-derived CDR1 and CDR2 are MDHEN and SYDVKM. V shed 0 bases and J shed 6 bases, with 18 bases lying between them. The CDR3 runs 16 residues. The CDR3: CASSLWFGDQKFEQYF. DNA of the CDR3: TGTGCCAGCAGTTTATGGTTCGGGGACCAAAAATTCGAGCAGTACTTC.

The sample holds a few counts of this clonotype. CDR3 sequence (DNA): TGCAGCGTTGGGGGAGGGTTCGGTACTAATGAAAAACTGTTTTTT. Its protein is CSVGGGFGTNEKLFF. This chain links TRBV29-1 with TRBJ1-4, with D unclear. The CDR3 is made up of 15 amino acids. The germline V and J ends were trimmed by 4 bases and 2 bases, with 14 bases remaining between them. Germline CDR1 reads SQVTM; CDR2 reads ANQGSEA.

Of note for this clonotype: Its ends do not fully match the called genes, so a read error is possible. The chain employs TRBV7-2 and TRBJ1-4; tentative D call: TRBD1 (6 bases). The germline V gene encodes CDR1 SGHTA and CDR2 FQGNSA. The CDR3 loop spans 16 amino acids. The CDR3 is CASSSRRGAYNEKLIF. CDR3 DNA: TGTGCCAGCAGCTCGAGAAGGGGGGCTTATAATGAAAAACTGATTTTT. The variable domain in full, completed from reference TRBV7-2 and TRBJ1-4, reads GAGVSQSPSNKVTEKGKDVELRCDPISGHTALYWYRQSLGQGLEFLIYFQGNSAPDKSGLPSDRFSAERTGGSVSTLTIQRTQQEDSAVYLCASSSRRGAYNEKLIFGSGTQLSVL.

This clonotype was detected many times. The chain joins TRBV5-1 to TRBJ2-3; no firm D call. The CDR3 is 15 amino acids. From germline, CDR1 is SGHRS and CDR2 YFSETQ. V shed 0 bases and J shed 2 bases, with 10 bases lying between them. Here the CDR3 reads CASSLGSGSTDTQYF. In DNA form, the CDR3 reads TGCGCCAGCAGCTTGGGAAGTGGTTCCACAGATACGCAGTATTTT.

The J gene is TRBJ2-6, the V gene TRBV20-1; D not resolved. The CDR3 runs to 18 residues. V shed 6 bases and J shed 0 bases, with 21 bases lying between them. Germline assignment: CDR1 DFQATT and CDR2 SNEGSKA (reference sequence). CDR3 bases: TGCAGTGCCAAGAGGTCGGGCAATTACCTCTCTGGGGCCAACGTCCTGACTTTC. This encodes CSAKRSGNYLSGANVLTF.

The V gene is TRBV28, the J gene TRBJ1-2; D unresolved. The V and J ends lost 2 bases and 3 bases respectively, with 19 bases between them. Germline-derived CDR1 and CDR2 are MDHEN and SYDVKM. This CDR3 contains 17 residues. The CDR3 DNA reads TGTGCCAGCAGTTTACGACACAGTTCCACTAACCACTATGGCTACACCTTC. It yields the protein CASSLRHSSTNHYGYTF.

This clonotype was recorded many times. The chain employs TRBV7-2 and TRBJ2-5; D gene uncertain. This CDR3 spans 17 amino acids. V lost 1 base, J lost 3 bases, and 18 bases lay in between. CDR1 is SGHTA, CDR2 FQGNSA, per germline. As DNA, the CDR3 is TGTGCCAGCAGCTTAGGGGCCCGGTGGTTCCGCAAAGAGACCCAGTACTTC. Encoded protein: CASSLGARWFRKETQYF. Complete variable domain (other parts from reference TRBV7-2 and TRBJ2-5): GAGVSQSPSNKVTEKGKDVELRCDPISGHTALYWYRQSLGQGLEFLIYFQGNSAPDKSGLPSDRFSAERTGGSVSTLTIQRTQQEDSAVYLCASSLGARWFRKETQYFGPGTRLLVL.

The gene calls are TRBV20-1 and TRBJ2-1; the match to TRBD2 covers 9 bases. The ends lost 6 bases at V and 6 bases at J; junction bases unmatched: 6. CDR1 is DFQATT, CDR2 SNEGSKA, per germline (reference sequence). The CDR3 runs 13 residues. The CDR3 bases are TGCAGTGCCTACCTAGCGGGGTTCAATGAGCAGTTCTTC. This gives the protein CSAYLAGFNEQFF.

V usage is TRBV2 and J usage is TRBJ2-2; D uncertain. Trimming took off 2 bases at V and 7 bases at J, with 5 bases between the two ends. The CDR3 has 12 amino acids. From germline, CDR1 is SNHLY and CDR2 FYNNEI. CDR3 residues: CASSESGGELFF. For the CDR3, the DNA is TGTGCCAGCAGTGAATCCGGCGGGGAGCTGTTTTTT.

This clonotype was found a few times. V and J are TRBV10-3 and TRBJ2-7; D is unresolved. Trimming pared 2 bases from V and 7 bases from J, leaving 15 bases between. CDR3 size: 14 residues. Germline-derived CDR1 and CDR2 are ENHRY and SYGVKD. CDR3 region: CAISERGQVWEQYF. The CDR3 DNA sequence: TGTGCCATCAGTGAGCGAGGCCAGGTTTGGGAGCAGTACTTC.

This clonotype was seen only once. This chain connects TRBV6-6 to TRBJ1-2, with TRBD1 matching over 7 bases. The CDR3 is made up of 15 amino acids. CDR1 MNHNY and CDR2 SVGAGI come from the germline V gene (reference sequence). The junction had 10 bases not matched to a gene; V was cut back by 6 bases and J by 3 bases. Here the CDR3 DNA reads TGTGCCAGCAGATTAAACCCTGACAGGGACTATGGCTACACCTTC. Its protein is CASRLNPDRDYGYTF.

This clonotype was observed a handful of times. The chain uses TRBV4-2 and TRBJ1-2, with D perhaps TRBD1 (5 bases). CDR1 LGHNA and CDR2 YNFKEQ come from the germline V gene. CDR3 length equals 15 residues. Trimming removed 4 bases from V and 4 bases from J, with 16 bases in between. CDR3 region: CASSPFESGPYGYTF. In DNA, the CDR3 is TGTGCCAGCAGCCCTTTCGAATCGGGGCCCTATGGCTACACCTTC.